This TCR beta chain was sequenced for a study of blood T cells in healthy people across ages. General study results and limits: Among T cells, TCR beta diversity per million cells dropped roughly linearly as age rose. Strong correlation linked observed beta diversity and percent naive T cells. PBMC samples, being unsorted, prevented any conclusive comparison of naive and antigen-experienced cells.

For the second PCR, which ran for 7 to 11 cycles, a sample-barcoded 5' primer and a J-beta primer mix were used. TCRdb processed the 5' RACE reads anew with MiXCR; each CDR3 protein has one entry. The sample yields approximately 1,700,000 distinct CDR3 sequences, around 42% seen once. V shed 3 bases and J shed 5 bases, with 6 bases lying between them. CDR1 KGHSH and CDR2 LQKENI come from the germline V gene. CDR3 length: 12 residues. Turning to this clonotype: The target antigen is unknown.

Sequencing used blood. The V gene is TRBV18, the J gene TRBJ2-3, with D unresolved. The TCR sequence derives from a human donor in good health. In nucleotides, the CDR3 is TGTGCCAGCTCACCTGGTATAGATACGCAGTATTTT. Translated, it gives CASSPGIDTQYF.